The T cell receptor (beta chain) under discussion was sequenced for a study of Graves' ophthalmopathy and Graves' hyperthyroidism. There are 14 residues in the CDR3. The germline V and J ends were trimmed by 1 base and 7 bases, with 13 bases remaining between them. The V gene's germline CDR1 is SGHVS and CDR2 FNYEAQ. Other autoimmune diseases, uncontrolled infections, pregnancy and lactation each led to patient exclusion. Someone took the PBMCs out of 10 ml of fresh peripheral blood. This clonotype came up many times. Amplified material comprised TCR beta CDR3 regions derived from RNA transcripts. The authors performed first-round RT-PCR with HTBI primers and then a second-round multiplex PCR. TCRdb independently ran MiXCR on the multiplex PCR reads; one entry per CDR3 protein. Of over 650,000 distinct CDR3 sequences listed, just over 40% are singletons.

The sample taken for sequencing was peripheral blood. The receptor was derived from an adult man with Graves' ophthalmopathy. The chain combines TRBV7-6 with TRBJ1-1; no reliable D call. CDR3 loop: CASSLGTGAGEAFF. The CDR3 nucleotides read TGTGCCAGCAGCTTAGGGACGGGCGCCGGTGAAGCTTTCTTT.